What follows describes a single T cell receptor beta chain. Its antigen is still unknown. The data were obtained in a study of regulatory and conventional T cells in RAG deficiency. Measured with immunoSEQ multiplex PCR; TCRdb has only the in-frame clones, and not every one. Of 29,000 or so clones in the sample, around 96% were seen once. Genomic DNA came from blood conventional CD4+ T cells gated CD25-low CD127-high. CDR3 size: 13 residues. Between the trimmed V and J ends, which lost 9 bases and 5 bases, there was a span of 13 bases. Germline lookup yields CDR1 MNHEY and CDR2 SVGAGI. Study results and limitations: Other subsets showed about 10-fold reductions, but Treg unique TCR beta sequences fell about 100-fold in these patients. Omenn patients showed >85% Treg-Tconv overlap and shorter CDR3 lengths.

These sequences were also reported in another study, on regulatory T cells. That report notes: Amplification used 52 TRBV primers and 13 TRBJ primers. In patients, unique TRB V-J pairs were restricted and V/J usage skewed, especially in Tregs.

The sequenced material came from CD25- CD4+ T cells sorted from blood. The clonotype comes from a human donor in good health. V and J are TRBV6-5 and TRBJ1-4, with D possibly matching TRBD1 (5 bases). The CDR3 sequence: CASRREGNEKLFF. CDR3 sequence (DNA): TGTGCCAGTCGCAGGGAGGGGAATGAAAAACTGTTTTTT.